The source of this TCR beta chain is a study of identical twins. Notes on the study in general: Models came in too low on out-of-frame TCR alpha sharing in monozygotic twins. Invariant MAIT and iNKT cells may have partly biased zero-insertion analyses.

Trimming left V 0 bases short and J 5 bases short, with 11 bases between. Germline assignment: CDR1 GTSNPN and CDR2 SVGIG (reference sequence). The CDR3 is 13 residues long. This clonotype was found a few times. Antigen specificity is unknown. There were only healthy Caucasians among the donors. TCRdb reprocessed the 5' RACE reads via MiXCR and lists one record per CDR3 protein. The table shows 420,000 or so distinct CDR3 sequences, with around a sixth occurring only once. Sequenced sample: naive T cells sorted from blood. J is TRBJ2-7 and V is TRBV30; D is perhaps TRBD1 (5 bases). This TCR came from a man aged 50 or older in good health. CDR3 bases: TGTGCCTGGAGTGTATCAGGGAACGACGAGCAGTACTTC. Translation gives CAWSVSGNDEQYF.